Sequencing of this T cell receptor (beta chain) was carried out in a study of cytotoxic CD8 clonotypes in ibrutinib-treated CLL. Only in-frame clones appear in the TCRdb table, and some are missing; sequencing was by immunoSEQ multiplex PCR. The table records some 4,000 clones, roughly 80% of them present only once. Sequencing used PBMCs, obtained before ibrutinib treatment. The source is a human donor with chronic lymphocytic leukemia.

The CDR3 DNA reads as TGTGCCAGCAGTGAGTTTAGGGATGTCGGGGAGCTGTTTTTT. Amino acid sequence: CASSEFRDVGELFF. V and J are TRBV6-1 and TRBJ2-2, with no clear D. The germline V and J ends were trimmed by 3 bases and 7 bases, with 12 bases remaining between them. Per germline, CDR1 MNHNS and CDR2 SASEGT. There are 14 residues in the CDR3.